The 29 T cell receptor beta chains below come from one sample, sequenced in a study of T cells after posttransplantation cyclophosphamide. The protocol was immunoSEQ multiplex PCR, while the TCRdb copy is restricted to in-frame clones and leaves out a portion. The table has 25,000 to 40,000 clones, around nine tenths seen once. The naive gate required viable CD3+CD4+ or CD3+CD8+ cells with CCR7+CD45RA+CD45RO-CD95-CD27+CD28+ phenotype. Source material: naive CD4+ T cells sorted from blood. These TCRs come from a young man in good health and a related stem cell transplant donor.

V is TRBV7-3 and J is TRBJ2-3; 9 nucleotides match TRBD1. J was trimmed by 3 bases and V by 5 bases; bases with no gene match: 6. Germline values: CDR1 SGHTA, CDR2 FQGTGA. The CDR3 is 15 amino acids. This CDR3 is CASSPGTGKTDTQYF. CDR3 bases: TGTGCCAGCAGCCCAGGGACAGGGAAGACAGATACGCAGTATTTT.

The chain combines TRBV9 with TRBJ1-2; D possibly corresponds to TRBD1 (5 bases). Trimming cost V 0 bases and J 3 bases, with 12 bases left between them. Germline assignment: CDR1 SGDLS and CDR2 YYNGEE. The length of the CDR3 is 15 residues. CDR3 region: CASSVGVGGDYGYTF. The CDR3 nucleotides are TGTGCCAGCAGCGTAGGAGTCGGAGGGGACTATGGCTACACCTTC.

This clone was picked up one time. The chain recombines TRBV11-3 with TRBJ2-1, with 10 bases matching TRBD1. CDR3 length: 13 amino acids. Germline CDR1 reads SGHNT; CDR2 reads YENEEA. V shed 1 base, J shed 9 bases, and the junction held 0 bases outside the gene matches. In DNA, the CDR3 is TGTGCCAGCAGCTTAGGGACAGGGGGTGAGCAGTTCTTC. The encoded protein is CASSLGTGGEQFF.

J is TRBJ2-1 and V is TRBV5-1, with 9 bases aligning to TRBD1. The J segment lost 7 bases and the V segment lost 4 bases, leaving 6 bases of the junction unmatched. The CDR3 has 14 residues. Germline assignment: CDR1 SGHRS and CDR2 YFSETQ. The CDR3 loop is CASSGQTGGNEQFF. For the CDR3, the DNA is TGCGCCAGCAGCGGTCAGACAGGGGGGAATGAGCAGTTCTTC.

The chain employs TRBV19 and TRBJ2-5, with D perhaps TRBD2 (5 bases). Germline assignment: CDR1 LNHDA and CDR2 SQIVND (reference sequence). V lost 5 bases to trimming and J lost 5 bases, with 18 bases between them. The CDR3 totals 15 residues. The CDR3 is CASSRTGSSGETQYF. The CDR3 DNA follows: TGTGCCAGTAGTCGAACGGGGTCATCCGGGGAGACCCAGTACTTC.

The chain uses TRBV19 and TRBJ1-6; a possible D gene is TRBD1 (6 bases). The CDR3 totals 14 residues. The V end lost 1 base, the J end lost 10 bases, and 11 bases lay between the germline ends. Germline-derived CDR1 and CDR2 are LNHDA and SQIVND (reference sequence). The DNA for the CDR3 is TGTGCCAGTAGTATAGCAGGGGAGGGGTCACCCCTCCACTTT. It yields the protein CASSIAGEGSPLHF.

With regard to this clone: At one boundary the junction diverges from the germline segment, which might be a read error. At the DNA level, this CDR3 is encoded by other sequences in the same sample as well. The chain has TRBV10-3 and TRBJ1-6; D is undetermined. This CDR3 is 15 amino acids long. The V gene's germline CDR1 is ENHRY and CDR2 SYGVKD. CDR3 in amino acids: CAISEEGSYNSPLHF. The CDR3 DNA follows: TGTGCCATCAGTGAGGAGGGCTCCTATAATTCCCCCCTCCACTTT.

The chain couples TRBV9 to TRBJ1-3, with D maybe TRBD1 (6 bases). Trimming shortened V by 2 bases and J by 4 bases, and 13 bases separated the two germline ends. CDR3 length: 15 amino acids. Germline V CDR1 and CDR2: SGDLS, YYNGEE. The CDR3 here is CASSVAGAGGNTIYF. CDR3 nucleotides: TGTGCCAGCAGCGTCGCGGGGGCAGGAGGAAACACCATATATTTT.

CDR3 sequence: CASSSRQGYTF. DNA of the CDR3: TGTGCCAGCAGCTCGCGACAAGGCTACACCTTC. The chain links TRBV7-2 to TRBJ1-2; D is undetermined. The CDR3 has 11 amino acids. V was trimmed by 4 bases and J by 8 bases, leaving 8 bases between them. Germline V gene data show CDR1 as SGHTA and CDR2 as FQGNSA.

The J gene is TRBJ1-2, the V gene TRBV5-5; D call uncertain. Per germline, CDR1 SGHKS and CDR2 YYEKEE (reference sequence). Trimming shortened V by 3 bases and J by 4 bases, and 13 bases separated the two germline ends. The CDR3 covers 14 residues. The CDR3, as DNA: TGTGCCAGCAGCTCGGGTGGAGGGAGCTATGGCTACACCTTC. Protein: CASSSGGGSYGYTF.

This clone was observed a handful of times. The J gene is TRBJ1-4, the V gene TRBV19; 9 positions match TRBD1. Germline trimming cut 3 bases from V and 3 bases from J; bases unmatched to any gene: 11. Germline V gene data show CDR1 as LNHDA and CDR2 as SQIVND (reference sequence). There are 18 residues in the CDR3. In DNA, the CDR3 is TGTGCCAGTAGTATGTCTCCCCGGGACAGGGAAGCTAATGAAAAACTGTTTTTT. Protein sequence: CASSMSPRDREANEKLFF. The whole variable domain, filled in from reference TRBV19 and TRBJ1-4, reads DGGITQSPKYLFRKEGQNVTLSCEQNLNHDAMYWYRQDPGQGLRLIYYSQIVNDFQKGDIAEGYSVSREKKESFPLTVTSAQKNPTAFYLCASSMSPRDREANEKLFFGSGTQLSVL.

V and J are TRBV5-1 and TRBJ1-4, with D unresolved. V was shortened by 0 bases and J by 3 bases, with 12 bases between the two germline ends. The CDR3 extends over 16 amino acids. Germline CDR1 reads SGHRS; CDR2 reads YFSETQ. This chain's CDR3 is CASSLDLAGANEKLFF. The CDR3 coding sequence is TGCGCCAGCAGCTTGGACCTGGCGGGAGCTAATGAAAAACTGTTTTTT.

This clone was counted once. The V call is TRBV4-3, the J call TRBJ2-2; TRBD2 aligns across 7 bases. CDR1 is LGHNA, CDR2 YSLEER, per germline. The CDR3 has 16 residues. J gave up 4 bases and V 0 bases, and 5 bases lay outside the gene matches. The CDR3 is CASSQDAGVGTGELFF. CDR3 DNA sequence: TGCGCCAGCAGCCAAGATGCGGGAGTGGGCACCGGGGAGCTGTTTTTT.

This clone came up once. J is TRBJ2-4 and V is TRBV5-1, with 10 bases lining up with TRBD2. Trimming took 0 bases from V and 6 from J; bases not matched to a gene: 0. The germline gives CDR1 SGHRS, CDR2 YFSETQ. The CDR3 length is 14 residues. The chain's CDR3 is CASSLGLAGNIQYF. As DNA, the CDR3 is TGCGCCAGCAGCTTGGGACTAGCGGGAAACATTCAGTACTTC.

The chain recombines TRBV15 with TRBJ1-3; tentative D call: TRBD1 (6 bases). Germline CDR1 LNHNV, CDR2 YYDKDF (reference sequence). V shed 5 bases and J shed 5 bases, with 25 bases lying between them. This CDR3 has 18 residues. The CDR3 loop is CATSAPEDSLFSRNTIYF. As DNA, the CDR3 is TGTGCCACCAGCGCCCCAGAGGACAGTTTATTTTCGCGAAACACCATATATTTT.

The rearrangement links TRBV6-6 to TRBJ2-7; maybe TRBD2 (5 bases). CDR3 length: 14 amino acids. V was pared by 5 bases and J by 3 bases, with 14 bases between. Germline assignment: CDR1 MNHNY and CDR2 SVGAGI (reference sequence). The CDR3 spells CASSAAEGIYEQYF. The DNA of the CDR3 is TGTGCCAGCAGTGCCGCCGAGGGAATCTACGAGCAGTACTTC.

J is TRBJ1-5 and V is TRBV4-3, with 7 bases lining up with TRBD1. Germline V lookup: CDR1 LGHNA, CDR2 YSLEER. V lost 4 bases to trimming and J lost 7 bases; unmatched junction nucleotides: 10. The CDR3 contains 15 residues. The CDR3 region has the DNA TGCGCCAGCAGCCCAATTTACAGGGGTGGGCAGCCCCAGCATTTT. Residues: CASSPIYRGGQPQHF.

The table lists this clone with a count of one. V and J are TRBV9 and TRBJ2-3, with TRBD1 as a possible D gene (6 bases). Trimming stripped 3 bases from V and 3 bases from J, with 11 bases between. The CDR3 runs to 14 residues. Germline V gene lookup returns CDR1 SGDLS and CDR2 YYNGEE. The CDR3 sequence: CASSAIQGTDTQYF. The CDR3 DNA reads TGTGCCAGCAGCGCGATACAGGGTACAGATACGCAGTATTTT.

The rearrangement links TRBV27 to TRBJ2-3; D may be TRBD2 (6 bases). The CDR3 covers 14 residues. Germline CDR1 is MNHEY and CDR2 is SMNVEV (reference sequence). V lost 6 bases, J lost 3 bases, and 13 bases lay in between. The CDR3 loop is CASRGAGRTDTQYF. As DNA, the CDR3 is TGTGCCAGCAGGGGCGCGGGGAGGACAGATACGCAGTATTTT.

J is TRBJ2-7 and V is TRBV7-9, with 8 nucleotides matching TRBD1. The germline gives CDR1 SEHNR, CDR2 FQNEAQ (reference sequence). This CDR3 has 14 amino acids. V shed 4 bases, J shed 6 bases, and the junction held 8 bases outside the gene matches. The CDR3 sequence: CASSYLTGVGEQYF. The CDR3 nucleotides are TGTGCCAGCAGCTACCTGACAGGGGTGGGCGAGCAGTACTTC.

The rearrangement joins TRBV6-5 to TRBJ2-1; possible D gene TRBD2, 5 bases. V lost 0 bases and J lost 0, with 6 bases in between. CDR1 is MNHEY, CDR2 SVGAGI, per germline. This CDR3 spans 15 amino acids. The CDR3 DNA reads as TGTGCCAGCAGTTACTCAGGGAGCTCCTACAATGAGCAGTTCTTC. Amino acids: CASSYSGSSYNEQFF.

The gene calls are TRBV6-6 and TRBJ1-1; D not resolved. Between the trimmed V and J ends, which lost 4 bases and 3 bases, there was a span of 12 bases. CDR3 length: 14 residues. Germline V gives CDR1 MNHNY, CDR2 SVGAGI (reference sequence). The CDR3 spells CASSFGLWDTEAFF. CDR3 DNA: TGTGCCAGCAGTTTTGGGCTCTGGGACACTGAAGCTTTCTTT.

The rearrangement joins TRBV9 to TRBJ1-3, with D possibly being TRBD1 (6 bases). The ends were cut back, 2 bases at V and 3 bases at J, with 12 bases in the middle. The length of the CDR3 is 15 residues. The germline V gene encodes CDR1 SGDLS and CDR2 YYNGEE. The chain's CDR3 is CASSVGGLGGNTIYF. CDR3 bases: TGTGCCAGCAGCGTCGGGGGGCTGGGTGGAAACACCATATATTTT.

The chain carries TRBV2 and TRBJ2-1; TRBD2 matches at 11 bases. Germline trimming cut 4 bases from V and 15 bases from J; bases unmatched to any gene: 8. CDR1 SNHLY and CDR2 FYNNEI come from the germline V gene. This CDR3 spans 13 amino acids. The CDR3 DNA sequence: TGTGCCAGCAGTGGGGGACTAGCGGACCGCCCGTTCTTC. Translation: CASSGGLADRPFF.

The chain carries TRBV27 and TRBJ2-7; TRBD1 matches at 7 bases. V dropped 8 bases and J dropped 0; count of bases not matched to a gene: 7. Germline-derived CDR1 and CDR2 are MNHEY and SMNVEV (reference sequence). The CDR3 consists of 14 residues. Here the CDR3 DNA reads TGTGCCAGCCGGCGACAGGGCAGCTCCTACGAGCAGTACTTC. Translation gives CASRRQGSSYEQYF.

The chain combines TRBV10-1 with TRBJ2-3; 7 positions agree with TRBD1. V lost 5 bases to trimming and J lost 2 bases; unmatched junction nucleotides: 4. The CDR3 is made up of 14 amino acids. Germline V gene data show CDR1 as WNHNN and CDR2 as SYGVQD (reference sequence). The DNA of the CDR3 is TGCGCCAGCAGTTTGACAGGGTCCACAGATACGCAGTATTTT. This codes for CASSLTGSTDTQYF.

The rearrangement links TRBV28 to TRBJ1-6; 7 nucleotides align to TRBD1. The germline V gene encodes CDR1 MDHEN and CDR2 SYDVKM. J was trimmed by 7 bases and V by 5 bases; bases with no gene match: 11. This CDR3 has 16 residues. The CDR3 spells CASSTYDRVQNSPLHF. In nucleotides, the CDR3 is TGTGCCAGCAGTACCTACGACAGGGTTCAGAATTCACCCCTCCACTTT.

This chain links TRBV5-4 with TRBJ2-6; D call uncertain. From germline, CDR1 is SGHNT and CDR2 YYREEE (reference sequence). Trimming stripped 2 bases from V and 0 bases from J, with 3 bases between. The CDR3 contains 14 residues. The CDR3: CASSLASGANVLTF. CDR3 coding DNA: TGTGCCAGCAGCTTAGCCTCTGGGGCCAACGTCCTGACTTTC.

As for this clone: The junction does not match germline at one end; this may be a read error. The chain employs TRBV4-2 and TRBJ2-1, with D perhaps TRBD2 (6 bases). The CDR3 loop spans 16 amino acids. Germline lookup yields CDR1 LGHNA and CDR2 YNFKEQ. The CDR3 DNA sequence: TGTGCCGGCAGCCAAAACTCCGCGGGGAGGTACAATGAGCAGTTCTTC. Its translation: CAGSQNSAGRYNEQFF.